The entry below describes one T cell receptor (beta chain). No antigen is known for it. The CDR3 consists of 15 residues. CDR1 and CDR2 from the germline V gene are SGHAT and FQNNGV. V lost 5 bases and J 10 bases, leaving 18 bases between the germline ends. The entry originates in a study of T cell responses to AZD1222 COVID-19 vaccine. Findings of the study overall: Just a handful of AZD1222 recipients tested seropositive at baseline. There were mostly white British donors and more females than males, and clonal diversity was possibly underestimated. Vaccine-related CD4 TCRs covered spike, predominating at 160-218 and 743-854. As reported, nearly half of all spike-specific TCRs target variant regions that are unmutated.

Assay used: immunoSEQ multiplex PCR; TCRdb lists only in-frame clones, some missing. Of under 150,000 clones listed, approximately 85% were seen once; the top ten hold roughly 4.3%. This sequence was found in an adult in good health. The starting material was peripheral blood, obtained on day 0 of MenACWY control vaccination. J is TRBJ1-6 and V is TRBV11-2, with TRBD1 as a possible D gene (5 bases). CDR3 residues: CASSPSGIRGSPLHF. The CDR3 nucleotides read TGTGCCAGCAGCCCATCCGGGATTCGGGGGTCACCCCTCCACTTT.